This T cell receptor beta chain was identified in a study of blood T cell repertoires in COVID-19. The data were produced by immunoSEQ multiplex PCR, yet TCRdb's version contains in-frame clones alone and is incomplete. This sample has 100,000 or so clones, with under 95% found just once. The CDR3 spans 16 residues. Between the trimmed V and J ends, which lost 6 bases and 1 base, there was a span of 14 bases. Germline loops: CDR1 SGDLS, CDR2 YYNGEE. The gene calls are TRBV9 and TRBJ2-6, with a weak D call TRBD2 (5 bases). The sample comprised peripheral blood. The origin of this receptor is a woman aged 45-60 years in a cohort sampled during active COVID-19. In DNA, the CDR3 is TGTGCCAGCACCGGAGGACTGTTTTCTGGGGCCAACGTCCTGACTTTC. This encodes CASTGGLFSGANVLTF.